The 6 T cell receptor beta chains below were found in one sample sequenced in a study of T-cell reconstitution after alpha-beta-depleted transplantation in children listed by TCRdb under 2016. The label giving this sample's treatment or condition can be read as: allogeneic hematopoietic cell transplantation with graft depleted of TCRalphabeta T cells and CD19 B cells. Libraries were made using PCR. Sequencing instrument: Illumina HiSeq 2500. TCR library preparation used molecular barcoding, with unique molecular identifiers applied to normalize quantification of the TCRbeta repertoire. The raw public reads went through TCRdb reprocessing: fastp at Q25, MiXCR clone calling, in-frame beta chains kept. Merged by CDR3 protein, the rows form single entries marked with the most common genes and DNA. This sample has 200,000 to 250,000 distinct CDR3 sequences in its table, and approximately 8% of those were observed once. The ten largest account for nearly 6.5% of the sample.

The specimen comprised PBMCs, mostly from graft donor cells, sampled 180 days after TCRalphabeta/CD19-depleted stem cell transplant. The receptors shown here come from a male patient under 18 who had a stem cell transplant for acute lymphoblastic leukemia, so the T cells may come from the graft donor.

This clonotype was seen ten or more times. V and J are TRBV5-1 and TRBJ2-3, with D possibly being TRBD1 (5 bases). Looked up from germline, CDR1 is SGHRS and CDR2 is YFSETQ. The CDR3 has 16 amino acids. Trimming took 0 bases from V and 2 from J, leaving 13 bases between them. The CDR3 nucleotides read TGCGCCAGCAGCTTGGTCGGCCAGGGTACCACAGATACGCAGTATTTT. The encoded protein is CASSLVGQGTTDTQYF.

This clonotype occurred many times. J is TRBJ2-1 and V is TRBV11-2, with 7 bases aligning to TRBD2. The germline gives CDR1 SGHAT, CDR2 FQNNGV. This CDR3 contains 20 residues. J lost 4 bases, V lost 0 bases, and 18 bases had no gene match. In DNA, the CDR3 is TGTGCCAGCAGCTTAGAAGGCAGGGCACCGACTAGCTCGCCGTACAATGAGCAGTTCTTC. It is translated as CASSLEGRAPTSSPYNEQFF.

This clonotype was found many times. The V call is TRBV21-1, the J call TRBJ2-1; the table's D call, TRBD2, has no DNA check behind it. TRBV21-1 is a pseudogene locus. The CDR3 spans 12 residues. The CDR3 DNA follows: TGTGCCAGCAGCAAATGGCGGGATGAGCAGTTCTTC. Its translation is CASSKWRDEQFF.

The rearrangement uses TRBV19 and TRBJ2-1; 7 bases fit TRBD1. The germline gives CDR1 LNHDA, CDR2 SQIVND (reference sequence). This CDR3 has 11 amino acids. J gave up 10 bases and V 7 bases, and 4 bases lay outside the gene matches. CDR3 amino acids: CASTLRGEQFF. CDR3 nucleotide sequence: TGTGCCAGTACGCTCAGGGGGGAGCAGTTCTTC.

This sequence joins TRBV4-2 and TRBJ1-2, with TRBD1 as a possible D gene (6 bases). CDR3 length: 14 residues. V lost 0 bases and J lost 8, with 13 bases in between. The germline gives CDR1 LGHNA, CDR2 YNFKEQ. Written as DNA, the CDR3 is TGTGCCAGCAGCCAAGATGGGGGGGCGAGAGGCTACACCTTC. Translating gives CASSQDGGARGYTF.

This clonotype was observed a few times. The chain uses TRBV5-4 and TRBJ2-2; 11 positions agree with TRBD2. This CDR3 spans 17 amino acids. The junction had 9 bases not matched to a gene; V was cut back by 4 bases and J by 4 bases. Per the germline V gene, CDR1 is SGHNT and CDR2 is YYREEE (reference sequence). The CDR3 is CASSDGPSGGPTGELFF. The CDR3 DNA is TGTGCCAGCAGCGATGGGCCTAGCGGGGGGCCCACCGGGGAGCTGTTTTTT.